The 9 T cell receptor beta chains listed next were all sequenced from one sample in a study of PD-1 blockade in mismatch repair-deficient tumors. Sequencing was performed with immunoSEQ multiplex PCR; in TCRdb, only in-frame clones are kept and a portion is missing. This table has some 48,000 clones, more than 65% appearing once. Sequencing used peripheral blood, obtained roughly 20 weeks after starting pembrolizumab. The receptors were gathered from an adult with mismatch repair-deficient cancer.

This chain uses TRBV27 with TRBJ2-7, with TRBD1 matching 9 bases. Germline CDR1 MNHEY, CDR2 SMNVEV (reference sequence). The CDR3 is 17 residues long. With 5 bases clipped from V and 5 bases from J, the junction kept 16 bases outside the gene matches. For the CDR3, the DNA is TGTGCCAGCAGTCGACCGCCCCTACAGGGGGCGCTTAACGAGCAGTACTTC. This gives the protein CASSRPPLQGALNEQYF.

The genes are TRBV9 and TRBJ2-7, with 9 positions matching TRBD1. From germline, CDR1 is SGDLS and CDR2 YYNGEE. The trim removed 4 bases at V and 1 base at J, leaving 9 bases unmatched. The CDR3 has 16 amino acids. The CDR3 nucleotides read TGTGCCAGCAGCCCGAGGGGACAGGGAAGATCCTACGAGCAGTACTTC. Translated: CASSPRGQGRSYEQYF.

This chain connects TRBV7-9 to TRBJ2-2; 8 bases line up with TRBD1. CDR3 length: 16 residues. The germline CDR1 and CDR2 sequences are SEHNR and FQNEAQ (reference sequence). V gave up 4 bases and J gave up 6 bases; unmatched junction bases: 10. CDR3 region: CASSSRTGLGSGELFF. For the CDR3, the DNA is TGTGCCAGCAGCTCAAGGACAGGGTTGGGATCCGGGGAGCTGTTTTTT.

CDR3 sequence (DNA): TGTGCCAGCAGCGTTGTTTTCAACACTGAAGCTTTCTTT. Its protein product is CASSVVFNTEAFF. The chain carries TRBV5-6 and TRBJ1-1; D not resolved. The V gene's germline CDR1 is SGHDT and CDR2 YYEEEE. This CDR3 is built from 13 residues. V shed 4 bases and J shed 2 bases, with 9 bases lying between them.

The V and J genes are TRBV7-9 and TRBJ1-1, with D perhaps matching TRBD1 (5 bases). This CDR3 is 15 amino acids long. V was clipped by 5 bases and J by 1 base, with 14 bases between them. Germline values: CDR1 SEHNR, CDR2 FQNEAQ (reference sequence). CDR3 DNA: TGTGCCAGCAGCCCCAACCTCAGGGAGAACACTGAAGCTTTCTTT. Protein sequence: CASSPNLRENTEAFF.

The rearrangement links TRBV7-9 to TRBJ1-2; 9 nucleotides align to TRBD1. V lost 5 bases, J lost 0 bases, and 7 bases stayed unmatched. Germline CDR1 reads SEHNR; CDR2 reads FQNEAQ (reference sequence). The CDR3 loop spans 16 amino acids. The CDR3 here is CASSEGTGQTNYGYTF. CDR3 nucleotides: TGTGCCAGCAGCGAGGGGACAGGGCAAACTAACTATGGCTACACCTTC. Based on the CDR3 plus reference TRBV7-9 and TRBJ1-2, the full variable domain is DTGVSQNPRHKITKRGQNVTFRCDPISEHNRLYWYRQTLGQGPEFLTYFQNEAQLEKSRLLSDRFSAERPKGSFSTLEIQRTEQGDSAMYLCASSEGTGQTNYGYTFGSGTRLTVV.

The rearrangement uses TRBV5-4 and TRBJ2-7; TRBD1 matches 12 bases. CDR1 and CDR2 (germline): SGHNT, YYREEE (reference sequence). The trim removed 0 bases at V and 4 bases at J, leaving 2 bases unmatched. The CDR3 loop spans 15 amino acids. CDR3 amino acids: CASSLVGQGAYEQYF. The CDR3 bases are TGTGCCAGCAGCTTGGTGGGACAGGGGGCTTACGAGCAGTACTTC.

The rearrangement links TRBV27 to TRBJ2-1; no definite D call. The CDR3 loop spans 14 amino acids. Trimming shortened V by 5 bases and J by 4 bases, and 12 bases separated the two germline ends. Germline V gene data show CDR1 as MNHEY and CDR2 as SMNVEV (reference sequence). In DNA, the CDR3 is TGTGCCAGCAGTGTGTCTGGGTTATACAATGAGCAGTTCTTC. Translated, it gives CASSVSGLYNEQFF.

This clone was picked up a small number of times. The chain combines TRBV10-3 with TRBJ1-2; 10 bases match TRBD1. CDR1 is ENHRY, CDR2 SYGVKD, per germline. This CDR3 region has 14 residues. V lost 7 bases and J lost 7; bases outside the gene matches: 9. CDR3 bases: TGTGCCATCATCCCGGGACAGGGGCTCGGTGGCTACACCTTC. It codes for CAIIPGQGLGGYTF.